The 10 T cell receptor beta chains in this list originate from one sample, sequenced in a study of OX40 agonist ivuxolimab in advanced cancers. The protocol used for the library was the immunoSEQ multiplex PCR assay. TCRdb's version of the immuneACCESS table is confined to in-frame rearrangements and falls short of the full clone set. An unresolved V gene accounts for under half of the shortfall where checked; the remainder is of unknown origin. The sample data list about 10,000 clones, and 70% of these were observed just once. The top ten clonotypes cover approximately 30% of the sample. Sequenced material: CD4+ or CD8+ T cells sorted from blood, taken in a trial of the OX40 agonist ivuxolimab. All receptors come from an adult with an advanced solid tumor such as melanoma, head and neck, liver or kidney cancer.

The chain links TRBV7-9 to TRBJ2-1; 9 bases fit TRBD1. With V trimmed by 5 bases and J by 3 bases, 8 bases remained unmatched. There are 16 residues in the CDR3. Germline lookup yields CDR1 SEHNR and CDR2 FQNEAQ (reference sequence). DNA of the CDR3: TGTGCCAGCAGCCCCCGAACAGGGGGCGGCTACAATGAGCAGTTCTTC. Translating it yields CASSPRTGGGYNEQFF.

By share, this clone counts as large. Here the CDR3 DNA reads TGTGCCAGCAGCTTTAACCCGACCTACGAGCAGTACTTC. It codes for CASSFNPTYEQYF. V is TRBV7-6 and J is TRBJ2-7; no clear D gene. V lost 3 bases, J lost 2 bases, and 8 bases lay in between. The germline V gene has CDR1 SGHVS and CDR2 FNYEAQ. This CDR3 has 13 residues.

The chain is built from TRBV6-6 and TRBJ2-3; the D is unclear. The CDR3 length is 14 residues. The germline CDR1 and CDR2 sequences are MNHNY and SVGAGI (reference sequence). V lost 1 base, J lost 4 bases, and 9 bases lay in between. The CDR3 protein is CASSYLVSADTQYF. DNA for the CDR3: TGTGCCAGCAGTTACTTAGTGAGCGCAGATACGCAGTATTTT.

This clone was counted between two and nine times. The J gene is TRBJ2-1, the V gene TRBV29-1, with TRBD2 identical over 10 bases. With 4 bases clipped from V and 8 bases from J, the junction kept 8 bases outside the gene matches. This CDR3 region has 14 residues. CDR1 and CDR2 (germline): SQVTM, ANQGSEA. The CDR3 DNA reads as TGCAGCGTTGGGAAGCGGGAGGGTATGTATGAGCAGTTCTTC. Protein sequence: CSVGKREGMYEQFF.

The chain recombines TRBV28 with TRBJ2-5; D may be TRBD1 (6 bases). This CDR3 contains 13 residues. Between the trimmed V and J ends, which lost 5 bases and 2 bases, there was a span of 9 bases. Germline V gene data show CDR1 as MDHEN and CDR2 as SYDVKM. The DNA of the CDR3 is TGTGCCAGCAGTATGGACAGACAAGAGACCCAGTACTTC. Its protein is CASSMDRQETQYF.

This chain links TRBV7-8 with TRBJ2-1; D is uncertain. Per the germline V gene, CDR1 is SGHVS and CDR2 is FQNEAQ. The V gene lost 3 bases and the J gene lost 4 bases, with 4 bases spanning the gap. This CDR3 region has 12 residues. CDR3 in amino acids: CASSFDYNEQFF. DNA of the CDR3: TGTGCCAGCAGCTTCGATTACAATGAGCAGTTCTTC.

This clone came up a few times. The chain uses TRBV2 and TRBJ2-3, with D possibly being TRBD2 (6 bases). Per germline, CDR1 SNHLY and CDR2 FYNNEI. The V end lost 0 bases, the J end lost 0 bases, and 7 bases lay between the germline ends. The CDR3 has 15 amino acids. CDR3 loop: CASSEALASTDTQYF. DNA of the CDR3: TGTGCCAGCAGTGAAGCCCTAGCGAGCACAGATACGCAGTATTTT. Full variable domain (outside the CDR3, taken from reference TRBV2 and TRBJ2-3): EPEVTQTPSHQVTQMGQEVILRCVPISNHLYFYWYRQILGQKVEFLVSFYNNEISEKSEIFDDQFSVERPDGSNFTLKIRSTKLEDSAMYFCASSEALASTDTQYFGPGTRLTVL.

This clone has more than one count but fewer than ten. The J gene is TRBJ1-1, the V gene TRBV28, with D uncertain. Per the germline V gene, CDR1 is MDHEN and CDR2 is SYDVKM. V lost 5 bases and J 8 bases, leaving 15 bases between the germline ends. The CDR3 contains 13 residues. CDR3 DNA sequence: TGTGCCAGCAGTCCCCCAATTAGGCCCGAAGCTTTCTTT. Translation: CASSPPIRPEAFF.

The rearrangement joins TRBV2 to TRBJ1-3; D gene uncertain. V lost 4 bases and J lost 3, with 10 bases in between. CDR3 length: 14 residues. Germline CDR1 and CDR2: SNHLY and FYNNEI. The CDR3 here is CASSVQLVGNTIYF. Here the CDR3 DNA reads TGTGCCAGCAGTGTTCAACTTGTTGGAAACACCATATATTTT.

This clone is medium-sized within its sample. The rearrangement uses TRBV28 and TRBJ2-5; weak D call: TRBD1 (6 bases). With 2 bases removed from V and 3 bases from J, the gap between germline ends came to 19 bases. The germline V gene encodes CDR1 MDHEN and CDR2 SYDVKM. This CDR3 is built from 17 residues. Here the CDR3 reads CASSLPRDKGWEETQYF. CDR3 DNA: TGTGCCAGCAGTTTACCCCGGGACAAGGGATGGGAAGAGACCCAGTACTTC.